Presented here are 20 T cell receptor beta chains from one specimen sequenced in a study of T-cell memory formation after mild COVID-19 (dated by TCRdb to the early 2020s). Receptor amplification or capture employed 5' RACE. Instrument used: Illumina NovaSeq 6000. TCRdb reworked the public reads: Q25 trimming with fastp, MiXCR clone assembly, productive beta chains retained. CDR3 protein duplicates are merged, each entry listing the most common genes and DNA. This sample has 550,000 to 650,000 distinct CDR3 sequences in its table, and roughly 17% of those were observed once. The ten top clones hold roughly 8.2% of the sample. Sequences were obtained from PBMCs or a T cell subset sorted from them (not recorded which). Every receptor here comes from an adult woman who had mild COVID-19 (a few samples of this study predate the infection). The sample titles of this study are shuffled in the database, so cell type and time point are left out; the donor was told from shared clones.

A few counts support this clonotype. The chain is built from TRBV6-5 and TRBJ2-2; 8 positions agree with TRBD2. V lost 1 base to trimming and J lost 8 bases; unmatched junction nucleotides: 6. The length of the CDR3 is 15 residues. CDR1 and CDR2 from the germline V gene are MNHEY and SVGAGI. The CDR3 loop is CASSYLLAAGGELFF. CDR3 nucleotide sequence: TGTGCCAGCAGTTACTTACTAGCGGCCGGGGGGGAGCTGTTTTTT.

The sample holds a few counts of this clonotype. J is TRBJ2-4 and V is TRBV5-1; weak D call: TRBD2 (5 bases). The CDR3 extends over 14 amino acids. Germline V gives CDR1 SGHRS, CDR2 YFSETQ. V was clipped by 4 bases and J by 5 bases, with 13 bases between them. This CDR3 reads CASSPRVGENIQYF. Here the CDR3 DNA reads TGCGCCAGCAGCCCTCGGGTGGGAGAAAACATTCAGTACTTC.

The gene calls are TRBV19 and TRBJ2-7, with D possibly called TRBD1 or TRBD2 (5 bases each). V was shortened by 9 bases and J by 5 bases, with 26 bases between the two germline ends. CDR3 length: 16 residues. The germline V gene encodes CDR1 LNHDA and CDR2 SQIVND (reference sequence). CDR3 amino acids: CASRDPRGRSHNEQYF. For the CDR3, the DNA is TGTGCCAGCCGGGACCCAAGGGGAAGGAGTCATAACGAGCAGTACTTC.

This clonotype was picked up a small number of times. The chain combines TRBV12-3 or TRBV12-4 with TRBJ2-7, with 7 bases fitting TRBD2. After removal of 4 bases from V and 5 bases from J, the junction contained 11 bases not matched to a gene. The CDR3 length is 15 residues. The CDR3: CASSSMTSPDNEQYF. In DNA form, the CDR3 reads TGTGCCAGCAGTTCAATGACTAGCCCAGACAACGAGCAGTACTTC.

The chain links TRBV7-9 to TRBJ2-3; D unclear. The CDR3 contains 13 residues. The ends were cut back, 7 bases at V and 1 base at J, with 9 bases in the middle. From germline, CDR1 is SEHNR and CDR2 FQNEAQ (reference sequence). CDR3 coding DNA: TGTGCCAGCAACCACGGAGGCACAGATACGCAGTATTTT. It encodes CASNHGGTDTQYF.

The chain combines TRBV24-1 with TRBJ1-5, with D hard to call. The CDR3 has 15 amino acids. Trimming removed 2 bases at V and 9 bases at J, with 16 bases between. CDR1 and CDR2 from the germline V gene are KGHDR and SFDVKD. The CDR3 protein is CATSDSGSPVGPQHF. The CDR3 bases are TGTGCCACCAGTGATTCGGGCAGCCCGGTGGGGCCCCAGCATTTT.

CDR3 residues: CSTLAGALYEQYF. CDR3 in DNA: TGCAGTACGTTAGCCGGAGCCCTATACGAGCAGTACTTC. This chain links TRBV20-1 with TRBJ2-7; D is uncertain. Germline-derived CDR1 and CDR2 are DFQATT and SNEGSKA (reference sequence). This CDR3 is built from 13 residues. V lost 8 bases and J 4 bases, leaving 18 bases between the germline ends.

The chain uses TRBV6-1 and TRBJ1-5; D call uncertain. Trimming left V 1 base short and J 10 bases short, with 14 bases between. Germline lookup yields CDR1 MNHNS and CDR2 SASEGT. The CDR3 runs to 14 residues. Here the CDR3 reads CASSEGRAIVPQHF. The CDR3 DNA reads TGTGCCAGCAGTGAAGGGAGAGCCATCGTTCCCCAGCATTTT.

This rearrangement joins TRBV25-1 to TRBJ1-2; D remains unclear. The germline V gene encodes CDR1 MGHDK and CDR2 SYGVNS. Deletions cut 8 bases from V and 4 bases from J, with 14 bases between. The CDR3 runs 13 residues. CDR3 amino acids: CASFSLFSYGYTF. Written as DNA, the CDR3 is TGTGCCAGCTTCTCCTTATTTAGCTATGGCTACACCTTC.

This clonotype was detected only a few times. This sequence joins TRBV12-3 or TRBV12-4 and TRBJ1-2, with D possibly matching TRBD1 (6 bases). Trimming cost V 2 bases and J 2 bases, with 9 bases left between them. The CDR3 loop spans 14 amino acids. CDR3 protein: CASSLRGVNYGYTF. Here the CDR3 DNA reads TGTGCCAGCAGTTTAAGGGGGGTCAACTATGGCTACACCTTC.

This clonotype has more than one count but fewer than ten. The CDR3, as DNA: TGTGCCAGCAGCGCGAAAAAGCGGTCAACTAATGAAAAACTGTTTTTT. Amino acid sequence: CASSAKKRSTNEKLFF. V gene TRBV3-1 combines with J gene TRBJ1-4; D is unresolved. The CDR3 loop spans 16 amino acids. Germline V CDR1 and CDR2: LGHDT, YNNKEL (reference sequence). V lost 5 bases and J lost 0, with 13 bases in between. The full variable domain, in which reference TRBV3-1 and TRBJ1-4 provide the parts outside the CDR3, is DTAVSQTPKYLVTQMGNDKSIKCEQNLGHDTMYWYKQDSKKFLKIMFSYNNKELIINETVPNRFSPKSPDKAHLNLHINSLELGDSAVYFCASSAKKRSTNEKLFFGSGTQLSVL.

The rearrangement joins TRBV7-9 to TRBJ2-1, with 8 bases fitting TRBD1. Trimming at V came to 1 base and at J to 8 bases, leaving 10 bases not matched to a gene. Germline V CDR1 and CDR2: SEHNR, FQNEAQ (reference sequence). The CDR3 sequence is 16 residues long. The CDR3 DNA reads as TGTGCCAGCAGCTTAGTGGCATCAGGGGGCAGGGATGAGCAGTTCTTC. This gives the protein CASSLVASGGRDEQFF.

This clonotype turned up a few times. This chain uses TRBV5-6 with TRBJ2-2, with D unclear. The ends were cut back, 6 bases at V and 6 bases at J, with 18 bases in the middle. CDR1 and CDR2 (germline): SGHDT, YYEEEE. This CDR3 spans 15 amino acids. CDR3 DNA sequence: TGTGCCAGCACCTTCGGAATAGGGCGATCCGGGGAGCTGTTTTTT. Translating it yields CASTFGIGRSGELFF.

This clonotype came up a few times. This rearrangement joins TRBV6-1 to TRBJ1-1, with 7 bases lining up with TRBD1. Germline lookup yields CDR1 MNHNS and CDR2 SASEGT. The trim removed 8 bases at V and 4 bases at J, leaving 7 bases unmatched. The CDR3 contains 13 residues. This chain's CDR3 is CASRSQGGTEAFF. The DNA for the CDR3 is TGTGCCAGCCGGTCTCAGGGGGGCACTGAAGCTTTCTTT.

In its sample, this clonotype was seen a few times. The chain links TRBV4-1 to TRBJ2-5; D is possibly TRBD1 or TRBD2 (5 bases each). V gave up 1 base and J gave up 1 base, with 13 bases separating them. There are 16 residues in the CDR3. Germline assignment: CDR1 MGHRA and CDR2 YSYEKL. The CDR3 sequence is CASSQVGRATQETQYF. The CDR3 DNA follows: TGCGCCAGCAGCCAAGTGGGACGGGCAACCCAAGAGACCCAGTACTTC.

This clonotype was seen more than once but under ten times. The chain couples TRBV6-5 to TRBJ2-3; TRBD2 agrees at 9 bases. The CDR3 sequence is 15 residues long. Trimming removed 4 bases from V and 4 bases from J; junction bases left unmatched: 6. Germline values: CDR1 MNHEY, CDR2 SVGAGI. The CDR3 DNA follows: TGTGCCAGCAGTTCGAGCGGGAGGAGAGCAGATACGCAGTATTTT. It is translated as CASSSSGRRADTQYF.

The CDR3, as DNA: TGCAGTGCTAGGGGGGACACCCCCTACACTGAAGCTTTCTTT. Protein product: CSARGDTPYTEAFF. The chain recombines TRBV20-1 with TRBJ1-1; a weak D match, TRBD1 (6 bases). V dropped 3 bases and J dropped 3 bases, with 14 bases sitting between them. The CDR3 is 14 amino acids. The germline V gene has CDR1 DFQATT and CDR2 SNEGSKA (reference sequence).

J is TRBJ2-2 and V is TRBV11-3; D is unresolved. The CDR3 sequence is 13 residues long. The ends were cut back, 5 bases at V and 6 bases at J, with 10 bases in the middle. Per the germline V gene, CDR1 is SGHNT and CDR2 is YENEEA. In nucleotides, the CDR3 is TGTGCCAGCAGCCCGCAAGATTCCGGGGAGCTGTTTTTT. Its protein is CASSPQDSGELFF.

This clonotype was seen only a few times. The rearrangement uses TRBV5-1 and TRBJ1-1, with D possibly matching TRBD1 (5 bases). Trimming took 1 base from V and 8 from J, leaving 15 bases between them. This CDR3 has 14 amino acids. CDR1 is SGHRS and CDR2 is YFSETQ in the germline V gene. The CDR3 here is CASSLTDSSLEAFF. CDR3 nucleotides: TGCGCCAGCAGCTTGACAGACAGCAGCTTGGAAGCTTTCTTT.

This clonotype occurred a few times. V gene TRBV5-1 combines with J gene TRBJ2-3; D is uncertain. Trimming took off 4 bases at V and 7 bases at J, with 13 bases between the two ends. The CDR3 totals 13 residues. Per germline, CDR1 SGHRS and CDR2 YFSETQ. The CDR3 sequence: CASSPEWSNTQYF. Written as DNA, the CDR3 is TGCGCCAGCAGCCCTGAATGGTCAAATACGCAGTATTTT.